This is a list of T cell receptor beta chains from one sample in a study of cytomegalovirus exposure and HLA in healthy donors. TCRdb's table, derived via immunoSEQ multiplex PCR, lists solely in-frame clones and lacks some. Here the sample spans around 140,000 clones, roughly 66% being singletons. The sample consisted of PBMCs. The origin of the receptors is a woman aged 18-29 years in good health and CMV-seronegative. Both conserved end residues are part of each CDR3. Fields, in order: J gene, clone size, V gene, D gene, CDR3 DNA, CDR3 protein. D genes are given only for firm matches. Rows may omit the clone size; those that give it use once, few, many or a size class.

J gene: TRBJ2-3
clone size: .
V gene: TRBV5-1
D gene: .
CDR3 DNA: TGCGCCAGCAGCTTGGGGCTGGCAGATACGCAGTATTTT
CDR3 protein: CASSLGLADTQYF

J gene: TRBJ2-1
clone size: .
V gene: TRBV6-1
D gene: TRBD2
CDR3 DNA: TGTGCCAGCAGTGAAGTGGCCGGGACTACCTACAATGAGCAGTTCTTC
CDR3 protein: CASSEVAGTTYNEQFF

J gene: TRBJ1-3
clone size: once
V gene: TRBV2
D gene: .
CDR3 DNA: TGTGCCAGCAGTGAAATCTTTTTCTCTGGAAACACCATATATTTT
CDR3 protein: CASSEIFFSGNTIYF

J gene: TRBJ1-1
clone size: .
V gene: TRBV29-1
D gene: .
CDR3 DNA: TGCAGCGTTGCTCCCCGGGTCTCAAACACTGAAGCTTTCTTT
CDR3 protein: CSVAPRVSNTEAFF

J gene: TRBJ2-7
clone size: .
V gene: TRBV6-6
D gene: TRBD2
CDR3 DNA: TGTGCCAGCAGTTCCCCCGGGGGGGGGCCCGTCTTC
CDR3 protein: CASSSPGGGPVF

J gene: TRBJ1-4
clone size: .
V gene: TRBV19
D gene: TRBD1
CDR3 DNA: TGTGCCAGTAGTATAAGACCGGACAGGGTAAATGAAAAACTGTTTTTT
CDR3 protein: CASSIRPDRVNEKLFF

J gene: TRBJ1-6
clone size: .
V gene: TRBV27
D gene: .
CDR3 DNA: TGTGCCAGCAGGGTCCGGGACATCTATAATTCACCCCTCCACTTT
CDR3 protein: CASRVRDIYNSPLHF

J gene: TRBJ2-3
clone size: .
V gene: TRBV10-1
D gene: TRBD2
CDR3 DNA: TGCGCCAGCAGTGACCCCGGGACTAGCGGACCTACAAGCGCAGATACGCAGTATTTT
CDR3 protein: CASSDPGTSGPTSADTQYF

J gene: TRBJ2-2
clone size: .
V gene: TRBV18
D gene: .
CDR3 DNA: TGTGCCAGCTCACCGCTAGAAAACACCGGGGAGCTGTTTTTT
CDR3 protein: CASSPLENTGELFF

J gene: TRBJ1-1
clone size: .
V gene: TRBV28
D gene: .
CDR3 DNA: TGTGCCAGCAGTTATGGGGGGGAGGGCAACACTGAAGCTTTCTTT
CDR3 protein: CASSYGGEGNTEAFF

J gene: TRBJ2-6
clone size: once
V gene: TRBV23-1
D gene: TRBD2
CDR3 DNA: TGCGCCAGCAGTCAATATTGGTACGGGGGGAAAAATGCTGGGGCCAACGTCCTGACTTTC
CDR3 protein: CASSQYWYGGKNAGANVLTF

J gene: TRBJ1-2
clone size: few
V gene: TRBV7-9
D gene: TRBD1
CDR3 DNA: TGTGCCAGCAGCTCCACGACAGGGGGCTACACCTTC
CDR3 protein: CASSSTTGGYTF

J gene: TRBJ1-4
clone size: .
V gene: TRBV4-1
D gene: .
CDR3 DNA: TGCGCCAGCAGCCAACCACAGGTCTCAACTAATGAAAAACTGTTTTTT
CDR3 protein: CASSQPQVSTNEKLFF

J gene: TRBJ2-2
clone size: once
V gene: TRBV5-6
D gene: TRBD2
CDR3 DNA: TGTGCCAGCAGCCCAGCGGGAGGAGAACCCGGGGAGCTGTTTTTT
CDR3 protein: CASSPAGGEPGELFF

J gene: TRBJ2-1
clone size: few
V gene: TRBV9
D gene: .
CDR3 DNA: TGTGCCAGCAGCGTTGACTGGCCAGCTGAGCAGTTCTTC
CDR3 protein: CASSVDWPAEQFF

J gene: TRBJ1-2
clone size: .
V gene: TRBV6-1
D gene: .
CDR3 DNA: TGTGCCAGCAGTGGGGAGGGGGTTGGCTACACCTTC
CDR3 protein: CASSGEGVGYTF

J gene: TRBJ2-2
clone size: .
V gene: TRBV6-4
D gene: .
CDR3 DNA: TGTGCCAGCAGCCAGGGTTTGACCGGGGAGCTGTTTTTT
CDR3 protein: CASSQGLTGELFF

J gene: TRBJ2-2
clone size: .
V gene: TRBV5-5
D gene: .
CDR3 DNA: TGTGCCAGCCTCAGAGGAGGCATCGGGGAGCTGTTTTTT
CDR3 protein: CASLRGGIGELFF

J gene: TRBJ2-5
clone size: few
V gene: TRBV19
D gene: TRBD2
CDR3 DNA: TGTGCCAGTAGTATAGACCTAGCGGGAGGGCTGTTAGAGACCCAGTACTTC
CDR3 protein: CASSIDLAGGLLETQYF

J gene: TRBJ2-1
clone size: .
V gene: TRBV6-5
D gene: .
CDR3 DNA: TGTGCCAGCAGTTACACGGACAGCTACAATGAGCAGTTCTTC
CDR3 protein: CASSYTDSYNEQFF

J gene: TRBJ1-2
clone size: .
V gene: TRBV10-2
D gene: .
CDR3 DNA: TGCGCCAGCAGTGATGCGGAATCTTATGGCTACACCTTC
CDR3 protein: CASSDAESYGYTF

J gene: TRBJ1-4
clone size: once
V gene: TRBV28
D gene: .
CDR3 DNA: TGTGCCAGCCGGGATTATAATGAAAAACTGTTTTTT
CDR3 protein: CASRDYNEKLFF

J gene: TRBJ2-5
clone size: .
V gene: TRBV2
D gene: .
CDR3 DNA: TGTGCCAGCACAGGGCGGGGGCCTCGACGGGAGACCCAGTACTTC
CDR3 protein: CASTGRGPRRETQYF

J gene: TRBJ2-7
clone size: .
V gene: TRBV7-2
D gene: .
CDR3 DNA: TGTGCCAGCAGCCCCACAGGGAAAGAGCAGTACTTC
CDR3 protein: CASSPTGKEQYF

J gene: TRBJ1-2
clone size: .
V gene: TRBV10-3
D gene: TRBD1
CDR3 DNA: TGTGCCATCAGTGAGTCGGGACAGGGCAACGCTAACTATGGCTACACCTTC
CDR3 protein: CAISESGQGNANYGYTF

J gene: TRBJ2-3
clone size: .
V gene: TRBV2
D gene: TRBD1
CDR3 DNA: TGTGCCAGCAGTCGACAGGGGTCGGGGGATACGCAGTATTTT
CDR3 protein: CASSRQGSGDTQYF

J gene: TRBJ2-1
clone size: .
V gene: TRBV11-3
D gene: TRBD2
CDR3 DNA: TGTGCCAGCAGCCGAGAGGGGACTAGCGAATACAATGAGCAGTTCTTC
CDR3 protein: CASSREGTSEYNEQFF

J gene: TRBJ1-2
clone size: few
V gene: TRBV27
D gene: TRBD1
CDR3 DNA: TGTGCCAGCAGTTTAGTCCGGACAGGGGGCGACTATGGCTACACCTTC
CDR3 protein: CASSLVRTGGDYGYTF

J gene: TRBJ2-7
clone size: few
V gene: TRBV29-1
D gene: .
CDR3 DNA: TGCAGCGTTGAAGATGCAGGGGTGAGCGAGCAGTACTTC
CDR3 protein: CSVEDAGVSEQYF

J gene: TRBJ2-3
clone size: .
V gene: TRBV19
D gene: TRBD2
CDR3 DNA: TGTGCCAGTAGCAACTTAGCGGGATCCGGCACAGATACGCAGTATTTT
CDR3 protein: CASSNLAGSGTDTQYF

J gene: TRBJ2-2
clone size: .
V gene: TRBV6-5
D gene: .
CDR3 DNA: TGTGCCAGCAACCCCCAGGGGAACACCGGGGAGCTGTTTTTT
CDR3 protein: CASNPQGNTGELFF

J gene: TRBJ2-5
clone size: few
V gene: TRBV6-5
D gene: TRBD1
CDR3 DNA: TGTGCCAGCAGTTCTGACAGGGTTGGAAAGACCCAGTACTTC
CDR3 protein: CASSSDRVGKTQYF

J gene: TRBJ2-2
clone size: .
V gene: TRBV7-2
D gene: .
CDR3 DNA: TGTGCCAGCAGCTTAGGGGCAGGGAACACCGGGGAGCTGTTTTTT
CDR3 protein: CASSLGAGNTGELFF

J gene: TRBJ2-3
clone size: .
V gene: TRBV29-1
D gene: .
CDR3 DNA: TGCAGCGCGCTTAGCGGCAGTCTCCTGGTTTTT
CDR3 protein: CSALSGSLLVF

J gene: TRBJ2-5
clone size: few
V gene: TRBV4-2
D gene: TRBD1
CDR3 DNA: TGTGCCAGCAGCCAAGAGTTACAGGGGGGAAACGTAGAGACCCAGTACTTC
CDR3 protein: CASSQELQGGNVETQYF